This T cell receptor (beta chain) was observed in a study of blood T cells in healthy people across ages. A second PCR, run for roughly 7 to 12 cycles, used a sample-barcoded 5' primer plus a J-beta primer mix. TCRdb passed the 5' RACE reads through MiXCR, listing each CDR3 protein once. The table includes roughly 1,100,000 distinct CDR3 sequences, under 30% detected once. CDR3 length equals 17 residues. V lost 4 bases to trimming and J lost 8 bases, with 26 bases between them. This clonotype was detected a few times. This sample was shared with a second study, whose subject was T cells of mothers and their children.

The sequenced sample was blood. This TCR came from a girl aged 2 to 9 in good health. V is TRBV23-1 and J is TRBJ1-2, with D possibly matching TRBD1 (6 bases). TRBV23-1 is filed as an ORF, its function uncertain. CDR3 sequence reads: CASSRHGTPEGETGYTF. CDR3 DNA: TGCGCCAGCAGTCGACACGGGACCCCGGAGGGGGAAACGGGCTACACCTTC.